One and the same sample provided the 2 T cell receptor beta chains below, sequenced in a study of Graves' ophthalmopathy and Graves' hyperthyroidism. Amplification from RNA transcripts yielded the TCR beta CDR3 regions. An initial RT-PCR round employing HTBI primers preceded a second-round multiplex PCR. Each CDR3 protein is one row after TCRdb ran MiXCR on the multiplex PCR reads. The repertoire holds some 410,000 distinct CDR3 sequences, with around a fifth as singletons. Specimen: peripheral blood. Receptor source: a woman between 18 and 29 years old with stable Graves' hyperthyroidism.

A remark on this clonotype: A read error may be the cause here, since a much bigger clone is one base away. The chain uses TRBV20-1 and TRBJ2-2, with 11 bases aligning to TRBD2. Germline CDR1 reads DFQATT; CDR2 reads SNEGSKA (reference sequence). This CDR3 is 15 amino acids long. CDR3 loop: CSASGTSGMGGELLF. The CDR3 nucleotides read TGCAGTGCTAGCGGGACTAGCGGAATGGGGGGGGAGCTGTTGTTT.

The chain uses TRBV6-4 and TRBJ1-2, with a possible D match to TRBD1 (5 bases). V lost 4 bases, J lost 6 bases, and 12 bases lay in between. Germline V gene sequence: CDR1 MRHNA, CDR2 SNTAGT. The CDR3 consists of 13 residues. CDR3 sequence reads: CASSAGGGDGYTF. The CDR3 DNA reads TGTGCCAGCAGTGCCGGCGGGGGTGATGGCTACACCTTC.